The 10 T cell receptor beta chains in this list originate from one sample, sequenced in a study of response to subunit inactivated influenza vaccine. A single record per CDR3 protein comes from TCRdb applying MiXCR to the RT-PCR reads. In the table there are fewer than 600,000 distinct CDR3 sequences, about 7.2% of which are singletons. Material: PBMCs from blood, obtained less than 30 months after vaccination. These receptors were collected from a man between 45 and 75 years old who received an inactivated influenza vaccine.

This clonotype was seen ten or more times. The genes are TRBV3-1 and TRBJ2-1; D is undetermined. Germline V gene data show CDR1 as LGHDT and CDR2 as YNNKEL (reference sequence). The CDR3 has 16 residues. Trimming removed 0 bases from V and 2 bases from J, with 11 bases in between. This CDR3 reads CASSQDRVSTYNEQFF. CDR3 coding DNA: TGTGCCAGCAGCCAAGATCGAGTCAGCACCTACAATGAGCAGTTCTTC.

This chain connects TRBV7-2 to TRBJ2-3; D not certain. V was pared by 4 bases and J by 4 bases, with 15 bases between. The CDR3 is 15 amino acids. The germline V gene encodes CDR1 SGHTA and CDR2 FQGNSA. CDR3: CASSWGQGLPDTQYF. The CDR3 nucleotides read TGTGCCAGCAGCTGGGGTCAAGGGTTGCCAGATACGCAGTATTTT.

This clonotype was found a few times. The J gene is TRBJ1-3, the V gene TRBV5-6, with D unresolved. Trimming cost V 4 bases and J 0 bases, with 8 bases left between them. The germline V gene encodes CDR1 SGHDT and CDR2 YYEEEE. This CDR3 comprises 14 residues. The CDR3 DNA follows: TGTGCCAGCAGCCAAATAATCTCTGGAAACACCATATATTTT. Protein product: CASSQIISGNTIYF.

This clonotype was found many times. This sequence joins TRBV5-1 and TRBJ1-1; D perhaps matches TRBD1 (5 bases). The V end was cut by 4 bases, the J end by 1 base, with 8 bases between. Germline V gives CDR1 SGHRS, CDR2 YFSETQ. The CDR3 has 13 amino acids. The CDR3 DNA sequence: TGCGCCAGCAGCCCCCAGGGGAACACTGAAGCTTTCTTT. Encoded protein: CASSPQGNTEAFF. Full variable domain (remainder filled in from reference TRBV5-1 and TRBJ1-1): KAGVTQTPRYLIKTRGQQVTLSCSPISGHRSVSWYQQTPGQGLQFLFEYFSETQRNKGNFPGRFSGRQFSNSRSEMNVSTLELGDSALYLCASSPQGNTEAFFGQGTRLTVV.

This clonotype was recorded many times. The chain has TRBV7-9 and TRBJ1-2, with 7 bases matching TRBD1. The V and J ends lost 7 bases and 8 bases, in that order; junction bases with no gene match: 10. CDR3 length: 13 residues. CDR1 is SEHNR, CDR2 FQNEAQ, per germline (reference sequence). CDR3 residues: CASTKTGSLGYTF. CDR3 coding DNA: TGTGCCAGCACCAAGACAGGGTCGTTAGGCTACACCTTC.

In its sample, this clonotype was seen a few times. V and J are TRBV28 and TRBJ1-4; no clear D. The CDR3 spans 13 residues. Trimming pared 6 bases from V and 0 bases from J, leaving 5 bases between. Germline CDR1 and CDR2: MDHEN and SYDVKM. This CDR3 is CASRATTNEKLFF. The CDR3 region has the DNA TGTGCCAGCAGGGCCACAACTAATGAAAAACTGTTTTTT.

This clonotype showed up just a few times. The V call is TRBV12-3 or TRBV12-4, the J call TRBJ1-1, with D possibly being TRBD1 (6 bases). Between the trimmed V and J ends, which lost 3 bases and 11 bases, there was a span of 16 bases. The CDR3 totals 13 residues. CDR3 coding DNA: TGTGCCAGCAGTTTGGGGGCACCCGTAGGGGCTTTCTTT. It yields the protein CASSLGAPVGAFF.

The chain is built from TRBV11-2 and TRBJ2-7, with D unresolved. The CDR3 has 15 amino acids. Germline CDR1 SGHAT, CDR2 FQNNGV. Trimming removed 0 bases from V and 2 bases from J, with 11 bases in between. The CDR3 region is CASSLDPNPPYEQYF. CDR3 nucleotides: TGTGCCAGCAGCTTAGATCCAAACCCCCCCTACGAGCAGTACTTC.

The V and J genes are TRBV28 and TRBJ2-7, with D tentatively TRBD1 (7 bases). Germline CDR1 reads MDHEN; CDR2 reads SYDVKM. The CDR3 loop spans 15 amino acids. Trimming shortened V by 1 base and J by 4 bases, and 14 bases separated the two germline ends. The CDR3 DNA follows: TGTGCCAGCAGTTTATCAGGAGGGGGCGCTTACGAGCAGTACTTC. Its translation: CASSLSGGGAYEQYF.

Ten or more counts support this clonotype. The rearrangement uses TRBV7-9 and TRBJ2-1; the D gene is possibly TRBD2 (5 bases). Trimming pared 6 bases from V and 7 bases from J, leaving 10 bases between. The CDR3 loop spans 12 amino acids. Per germline, CDR1 SEHNR and CDR2 FQNEAQ (reference sequence). As DNA, the CDR3 is TGTGCCAGCAGTTTTCGGGGAAATGAGCAGTTCTTC. Protein: CASSFRGNEQFF.